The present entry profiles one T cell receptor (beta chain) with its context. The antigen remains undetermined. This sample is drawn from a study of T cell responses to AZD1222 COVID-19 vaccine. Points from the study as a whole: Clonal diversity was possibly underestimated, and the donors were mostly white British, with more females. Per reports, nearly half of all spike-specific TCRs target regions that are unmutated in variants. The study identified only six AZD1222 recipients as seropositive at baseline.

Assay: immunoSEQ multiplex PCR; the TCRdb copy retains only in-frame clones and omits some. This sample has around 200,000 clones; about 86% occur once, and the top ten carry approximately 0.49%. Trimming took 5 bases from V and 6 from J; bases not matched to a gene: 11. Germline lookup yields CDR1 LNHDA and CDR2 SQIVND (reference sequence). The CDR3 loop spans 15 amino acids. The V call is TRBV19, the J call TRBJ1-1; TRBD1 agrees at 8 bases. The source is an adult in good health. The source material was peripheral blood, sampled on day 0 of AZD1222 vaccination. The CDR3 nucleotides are TGTGCCAGTAGTTCTCGGACAGGGAGAAACGCTGAAGCTTTCTTT. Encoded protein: CASSSRTGRNAEAFF.